A selection of T cell receptor beta chains follows, all from one sample in a study of cytomegalovirus exposure and HLA in healthy donors. Sequencing was performed with immunoSEQ multiplex PCR; in TCRdb, only in-frame clones are kept and a portion is missing. The sample consists of approximately 160,000 clones, roughly 80% of them appearing once. Sample: PBMCs. These TCRs come from a young man in good health and CMV-seropositive. The CDR3 runs from the conserved cysteine through the conserved F or W. The order of the fields is D gene, clone size, V gene, J gene, CDR3 DNA, CDR3 protein. A D gene is named only where the DNA matches it firmly. Size is stated for part of the rows, as once, few or many counts, or as a class when the clone is expanded.

d_call: .
clone_size: .
v_call: TRBV25-1
j_call: TRBJ2-1
cdr3_nt: TGTGCCAGCAGTGATCGCGCAGGGGTTCGGGATGAGCAGTTCTTC
cdr3_aa: CASSDRAGVRDEQFF

d_call: .
clone_size: .
v_call: TRBV18
j_call: TRBJ1-5
cdr3_nt: TGTGCCAGCTCACCGGGGCCTAATCAGCCCCAGCATTTT
cdr3_aa: CASSPGPNQPQHF

d_call: .
clone_size: .
v_call: TRBV2
j_call: TRBJ1-2
cdr3_nt: TGTGCCAGCAGTGATTCTATAAACTATGGCTACACCTTC
cdr3_aa: CASSDSINYGYTF

d_call: TRBD2
clone_size: once
v_call: TRBV28
j_call: TRBJ2-1
cdr3_nt: TGTGCCAGCAGTTTAGTACTAGCGGGAGAGAATGAGCAGTTCTTC
cdr3_aa: CASSLVLAGENEQFF

d_call: .
clone_size: few
v_call: TRBV6-5
j_call: TRBJ1-3
cdr3_nt: TGTGCCAGCACCCCCAGTCCGACATATGGAAACACCATATATTTT
cdr3_aa: CASTPSPTYGNTIYF

d_call: .
clone_size: .
v_call: TRBV6-5
j_call: TRBJ2-1
cdr3_nt: TGTGCCAGCAGGGTCTGGGCACGGGAGCAGTTCTTC
cdr3_aa: CASRVWAREQFF

d_call: .
clone_size: .
v_call: TRBV7-2
j_call: TRBJ1-5
cdr3_nt: TGTGCCAGCAGCCCGCGCCTTACTCTGGGGGGTCAGCCCCAGCATTTT
cdr3_aa: CASSPRLTLGGQPQHF

d_call: .
clone_size: .
v_call: TRBV9
j_call: TRBJ2-1
cdr3_nt: TGTGCCAGCAGCGTAGATGGGGGGGCCTACTACAATGAGCAGTTCTTC
cdr3_aa: CASSVDGGAYYNEQFF

d_call: .
clone_size: once
v_call: TRBV29-1
j_call: TRBJ2-1
cdr3_nt: TGCAGCGTTGAAGACCCCCGAGGGGGATTAGGTGAGCAGTTCTTC
cdr3_aa: CSVEDPRGGLGEQFF

d_call: .
clone_size: .
v_call: TRBV4-1
j_call: TRBJ1-5
cdr3_nt: TGCGCCAGCAGCCATAGGGGTGGCAATCAGCCCCAGCATTTT
cdr3_aa: CASSHRGGNQPQHF

d_call: .
clone_size: .
v_call: TRBV19
j_call: TRBJ1-3
cdr3_nt: TGTGCCAGTAGTATGGCGGGGGCCTCCTCTGGAAACACCATATATTTT
cdr3_aa: CASSMAGASSGNTIYF

d_call: TRBD2
clone_size: .
v_call: TRBV2
j_call: TRBJ2-7
cdr3_nt: TGTGCCAGCAGTGACGGGGCGGGAGGTTCCTACGAGCAGTACTTC
cdr3_aa: CASSDGAGGSYEQYF

d_call: .
clone_size: .
v_call: TRBV11-1
j_call: TRBJ2-5
cdr3_nt: TGTGCCAGCAGCTTAGTATCGGGGGAGAAGCAAGAGACCCAGTACTTC
cdr3_aa: CASSLVSGEKQETQYF

d_call: TRBD1
clone_size: once
v_call: TRBV25-1
j_call: TRBJ1-2
cdr3_nt: TGTGCCAGCAGTGGGACAGGGTTTGACTACACCTTC
cdr3_aa: CASSGTGFDYTF

d_call: TRBD1
clone_size: few
v_call: TRBV28
j_call: TRBJ1-2
cdr3_nt: TGTGCCAGCAGCACACTGGGGACAGGAGGGATTAGGGAGGGCTACACCTTC
cdr3_aa: CASSTLGTGGIREGYTF

d_call: .
clone_size: .
v_call: TRBV6-5
j_call: TRBJ1-5
cdr3_nt: TGTGCCAGCAGTCCCCGGGGGAGCAATCAGCCCCAGCATTTT
cdr3_aa: CASSPRGSNQPQHF

d_call: .
clone_size: .
v_call: TRBV10-2
j_call: TRBJ2-5
cdr3_nt: TGCGCCAGCAGTGACGGGGGAGTAAAAGAGACCCAGTACTTC
cdr3_aa: CASSDGGVKETQYF

d_call: .
clone_size: once
v_call: TRBV5-5
j_call: TRBJ2-7
cdr3_nt: TGTGCCAGCAGCTCCGAACGACTCTATAATGCGTACGAGCAGTACTTC
cdr3_aa: CASSSERLYNAYEQYF

d_call: .
clone_size: .
v_call: TRBV6-6
j_call: TRBJ2-3
cdr3_nt: TGTGCCAGCAGTTACACACCAGGGACAGATACGCAGTATTTT
cdr3_aa: CASSYTPGTDTQYF

d_call: TRBD1
clone_size: .
v_call: TRBV7-8
j_call: TRBJ2-6
cdr3_nt: TGTGCCAGCAGCTTGGGGACAGGGGCTGGGGCCAACGTCCTGACTTTC
cdr3_aa: CASSLGTGAGANVLTF

d_call: TRBD1
clone_size: .
v_call: TRBV4-2
j_call: TRBJ1-4
cdr3_nt: TGTGCCAGCAGCCAAGAACGGTCGTTCGGACAGGGTGTGGACAATGAAAAACTGTTTTTT
cdr3_aa: CASSQERSFGQGVDNEKLFF

d_call: TRBD2
clone_size: few
v_call: TRBV28
j_call: TRBJ2-7
cdr3_nt: TGTGCCAGCAGTTACCCCACGACTAGCCGCTCCTACGAGCAGTACTTC
cdr3_aa: CASSYPTTSRSYEQYF

d_call: .
clone_size: .
v_call: TRBV7-9
j_call: TRBJ1-1
cdr3_nt: TGTGCCAGCAGCTTAAGCCCTCTGAACACTGAAGCTTTCTTT
cdr3_aa: CASSLSPLNTEAFF

d_call: .
clone_size: .
v_call: TRBV5-1
j_call: TRBJ2-3
cdr3_nt: TGCGCCAGCAGCTTGGGATGGGGCGGACCAGATACGCAGTATTTT
cdr3_aa: CASSLGWGGPDTQYF

d_call: TRBD1
clone_size: .
v_call: TRBV2
j_call: TRBJ2-5
cdr3_nt: TGTGCCAGCAAAAGGACAGGGGAAGAGACCCAGTACTTC
cdr3_aa: CASKRTGEETQYF

d_call: .
clone_size: few
v_call: TRBV2
j_call: TRBJ1-2
cdr3_nt: TGTGCCAGCAGGGCGGGCTATGGCTACACCTTC
cdr3_aa: CASRAGYGYTF

d_call: .
clone_size: once
v_call: TRBV5-4
j_call: TRBJ1-3
cdr3_nt: TGTGCCAGCAGCAATACAGGGCACGGAAACACCATATATTTT
cdr3_aa: CASSNTGHGNTIYF

d_call: .
clone_size: .
v_call: TRBV6-5
j_call: TRBJ1-3
cdr3_nt: TGTGCCAGCGGGTCACCAGGCCTCTCTGGAAACACCATATATTTT
cdr3_aa: CASGSPGLSGNTIYF

d_call: .
clone_size: .
v_call: TRBV29-1
j_call: TRBJ2-1
cdr3_nt: TGCAGAGTTACAGGGGGGGGTTCCTACAATGAGCAGTTCTTC
cdr3_aa: CRVTGGGSYNEQFF

d_call: .
clone_size: .
v_call: TRBV6-1
j_call: TRBJ1-2
cdr3_nt: TGTGCCAGCACCCGACGGGGGGTTAATAACTATGGCTACACCTTC
cdr3_aa: CASTRRGVNNYGYTF

d_call: .
clone_size: .
v_call: TRBV28
j_call: TRBJ2-1
cdr3_nt: TGTGCCAGCAGTTTGGGGGGACCCGGCTGGGATGAGCAGTTCTTC
cdr3_aa: CASSLGGPGWDEQFF

d_call: TRBD1
clone_size: .
v_call: TRBV6-5
j_call: TRBJ1-5
cdr3_nt: TGTGCCAGTTCCCGACAGGGCGGTCAGCCCCAGCATTTT
cdr3_aa: CASSRQGGQPQHF

d_call: .
clone_size: .
v_call: TRBV5-5
j_call: TRBJ1-2
cdr3_nt: TGTGCCAGCAGCCCCTTTTACGAGCAGGGGGGCTACACCTTC
cdr3_aa: CASSPFYEQGGYTF

d_call: TRBD1
clone_size: .
v_call: TRBV10-1
j_call: TRBJ2-3
cdr3_nt: TGCGCCAGCAGTGAGTCGAATCAGGGGGCTGGTGCAGATACGCAGTATTTT
cdr3_aa: CASSESNQGAGADTQYF

d_call: .
clone_size: .
v_call: TRBV6-1
j_call: TRBJ1-2
cdr3_nt: TGTGCCAGCAGTGAAGCGACAGAGTATGGCTACACCTTC
cdr3_aa: CASSEATEYGYTF

d_call: .
clone_size: .
v_call: TRBV27
j_call: TRBJ2-7
cdr3_nt: TGTGCCAGCAGTGCACCGGGACTTGAGAACTCCTACGAGCAGTACTTC
cdr3_aa: CASSAPGLENSYEQYF

d_call: TRBD2
clone_size: .
v_call: TRBV19
j_call: TRBJ2-1
cdr3_nt: TGTGCCAGTAGTATAGGTCGAGCGGGGAATGAGCAGTTCTTC
cdr3_aa: CASSIGRAGNEQFF

d_call: .
clone_size: few
v_call: TRBV9
j_call: TRBJ1-5
cdr3_nt: TGTGCCAGCAGCGGGGGAGTCGGGCAGCCCCAGCATTTT
cdr3_aa: CASSGGVGQPQHF

d_call: TRBD2
clone_size: .
v_call: TRBV28
j_call: TRBJ2-5
cdr3_nt: TGTGCCAGTGGGGGGGACCAAGAGACCCAGTACTTC
cdr3_aa: CASGGDQETQYF

d_call: TRBD1
clone_size: few
v_call: TRBV4-1
j_call: TRBJ1-3
cdr3_nt: TGCGCCAGCAGGACAGGGGTGATCAGTGAAAACACCATATATTTT
cdr3_aa: CASRTGVISENTIYF

d_call: TRBD1
clone_size: .
v_call: TRBV7-9
j_call: TRBJ1-3
cdr3_nt: TGTGCCAGCACCAAGGGACAGTTCTCTGGAAACACCATATATTTT
cdr3_aa: CASTKGQFSGNTIYF

d_call: TRBD2
clone_size: .
v_call: TRBV9
j_call: TRBJ2-7
cdr3_nt: TGTGCCAGCAGCGTAGGCCAAACTAGCGGGATCTTCTCCTACGAGCAGTACTTC
cdr3_aa: CASSVGQTSGIFSYEQYF

d_call: .
clone_size: .
v_call: TRBV6-5
j_call: TRBJ1-5
cdr3_nt: TGTGCCAGCAGTTACTCGACGGAGACAGGGCCCCAGCATTTT
cdr3_aa: CASSYSTETGPQHF

d_call: .
clone_size: .
v_call: TRBV7-6
j_call: TRBJ2-7
cdr3_nt: TGTGCCAGCAGCTTATTCAGCCAGGGCTCCAACGAGCAGTACTTC
cdr3_aa: CASSLFSQGSNEQYF

d_call: TRBD1
clone_size: .
v_call: TRBV19
j_call: TRBJ1-5
cdr3_nt: TGTGCCAGTAGCCCGACAGGGGATCAGCCCCAGCATTTT
cdr3_aa: CASSPTGDQPQHF

d_call: .
clone_size: once
v_call: TRBV4-1
j_call: TRBJ1-1
cdr3_nt: TGCGCCAGCAGCCAAGTCGCGGGGAGGAACACTGAAGCTTTCTTT
cdr3_aa: CASSQVAGRNTEAFF

d_call: .
clone_size: .
v_call: TRBV9
j_call: TRBJ2-1
cdr3_nt: TGTGCCAGCAGCGTCTCGGACACGAGCTCCTACAATGAGCAGTTCTTC
cdr3_aa: CASSVSDTSSYNEQFF

d_call: TRBD1
clone_size: .
v_call: TRBV5-1
j_call: TRBJ2-7
cdr3_nt: TGCGCCAGCAGCTTGACCATACGGGACAGAGGGACCTACGAGCAGTACTTC
cdr3_aa: CASSLTIRDRGTYEQYF

d_call: TRBD2
clone_size: few
v_call: TRBV6-4
j_call: TRBJ2-1
cdr3_nt: TGTGCCAGCAGTGCGGGGGAGGGATCCAATGAGCAGTTCTTC
cdr3_aa: CASSAGEGSNEQFF

d_call: .
clone_size: .
v_call: TRBV5-5
j_call: TRBJ2-3
cdr3_nt: TGTGCCAGCAGCTTGGAATGGGACGGGAGTCCGAACACAGATACGCAGTATTTT
cdr3_aa: CASSLEWDGSPNTDTQYF